The 10 T cell receptor beta chains listed next were all sequenced from one sample in a study of blood T cell repertoires in COVID-19. Clones were read by immunoSEQ multiplex PCR, and TCRdb kept only the in-frame ones, dropping some. The sample has about 400,000 clones; over 75% are singletons. Sequencing was performed on PBMCs or T cells enriched from blood (not recorded which). The source of these receptors is a woman under 40 who had recovered from COVID-19.

This rearrangement joins TRBV4-2 to TRBJ2-7, with D unclear. Trimming pared 1 base from V and 3 bases from J, leaving 10 bases between. The CDR3 length is 14 residues. CDR1 and CDR2 (germline): LGHNA, YNFKEQ. The CDR3 region is CASSQVAEVYEQYF. For the CDR3, the DNA is TGTGCCAGCAGCCAAGTAGCAGAAGTCTACGAGCAGTACTTC.

The chain recombines TRBV3-1 (or the pseudogene TRBV3-2) with TRBJ1-4; the match to TRBD1 covers 7 bases. The ends lost 6 bases at V and 5 bases at J; junction bases unmatched: 9. Germline CDR1 reads LGHDT; CDR2 reads YNNKEL (reference sequence). The length of the CDR3 is 15 residues. For the CDR3, the DNA is TGTGCCAGCAGGCTTGGGACAGAAGTAAATGAAAAACTGTTTTTT. Translating it yields CASRLGTEVNEKLFF.

The chain has TRBV7-2 and TRBJ2-5, with 7 bases that match TRBD2. The CDR3 sequence is 14 residues long. Germline V gene data show CDR1 as SGHTA and CDR2 as FQGNSA. The ends lost 1 base at V and 7 bases at J; junction bases unmatched: 6. The CDR3 here is CASSLGEGRVTQYF. The CDR3 bases are TGTGCCAGCAGCTTAGGGGAGGGCCGCGTGACCCAGTACTTC.

The rearrangement uses TRBV13 and TRBJ2-1; D is undetermined. Germline assignment: CDR1 PRHDT and CDR2 FYEKMQ (reference sequence). Deletions cut 2 bases from V and 6 bases from J, with 5 bases between. There are 12 residues in the CDR3. Here the CDR3 DNA reads TGTGCCAGCAGCTTACAGTTCAATGAGCAGTTCTTC. This encodes CASSLQFNEQFF.

This rearrangement joins TRBV10-1 to TRBJ1-1; D is perhaps TRBD1 (5 bases). The V gene's germline CDR1 is WNHNN and CDR2 SYGVQD (reference sequence). CDR3 length: 15 amino acids. Trimming pared 6 bases from V and 6 bases from J, leaving 20 bases between. CDR3 DNA: TGCGCCAGCAGATGGGGCTTTAACGGATGGGCTGAAGCTTTCTTT. Encoded protein: CASRWGFNGWAEAFF.

The CDR3 coding sequence is TGCGCCAGCTGGGGGGACAGCCAAGAGACCCAGTACTTC. It encodes CASWGDSQETQYF. The V gene is TRBV5-1, the J gene TRBJ2-5, with D possibly being TRBD1 (7 bases). CDR1 is SGHRS and CDR2 is YFSETQ in the germline V gene. V lost 7 bases and J lost 1, with 11 bases in between. The CDR3 length is 13 residues.

This clone was seen once. V gene TRBV4-1 combines with J gene TRBJ2-7, with 11 bases fitting TRBD1. V shed 0 bases, J shed 2 bases, and the junction held 0 bases outside the gene matches. The CDR3 covers 15 residues. Looked up from germline, CDR1 is MGHRA and CDR2 is YSYEKL. CDR3 loop: CASSQEGQGAYEQYF. DNA of the CDR3: TGCGCCAGCAGCCAAGAGGGACAGGGGGCCTACGAGCAGTACTTC.

This clone was found once. The chain joins TRBV2 to TRBJ1-5; D might be TRBD1 (6 bases). Per germline, CDR1 SNHLY and CDR2 FYNNEI. Trimming removed 7 bases from V and 5 bases from J, with 21 bases in between. The CDR3 runs to 16 residues. The CDR3 loop reads CASTDRRRNPHQPQHF. The CDR3, as DNA: TGTGCCAGCACCGACAGGCGACGGAATCCCCATCAGCCCCAGCATTTT.

This chain connects TRBV5-1 to TRBJ2-5; 7 bases map to TRBD2. V was clipped by 0 bases and J by 5 bases; unmatched bases: 13. The CDR3 loop spans 17 amino acids. Per the germline V gene, CDR1 is SGHRS and CDR2 is YFSETQ. CDR3 region: CASSLAASGGRLETQYF. The CDR3 region has the DNA TGCGCCAGCAGCTTGGCGGCTAGCGGAGGCCGGTTGGAGACCCAGTACTTC.

The rearrangement links TRBV19 to TRBJ2-2; the match to TRBD2 covers 12 bases. The CDR3 has 18 amino acids. V lost 3 bases and J lost 3; bases outside the gene matches: 8. From germline, CDR1 is LNHDA and CDR2 SQIVND (reference sequence). The CDR3 reads CASSIQASGRAHTGELFF. Here the CDR3 DNA reads TGTGCCAGTAGTATCCAGGCTAGCGGGAGGGCTCACACCGGGGAGCTGTTTTTT.